These 17 T cell receptor beta chains were sequenced from one sample in a study of OX40 agonist ivuxolimab in advanced cancers. The table came from immunoSEQ multiplex PCR; TCRdb's copy has only in-frame clones and leaves some out. This table has about 59,000 clones, over 70% appearing once. The sample in question was CD4+ or CD8+ T cells sorted from blood, obtained in a trial of the OX40 agonist ivuxolimab. These receptors came from an adult with an advanced solid tumor such as melanoma, head and neck, liver or kidney cancer.

The J gene is TRBJ2-5, the V gene TRBV30; D gene unclear. CDR1 is GTSNPN and CDR2 is SVGIG in the germline V gene (reference sequence). The CDR3 has 10 amino acids. Deletions cut 2 bases from V and 5 bases from J, with 3 bases between. The CDR3 DNA reads TGTGCCTGGAGTAGGGAGACCCAGTACTTC. Encoded protein: CAWSRETQYF.

This chain connects TRBV4-3 to TRBJ1-4; TRBD1 is a possible D gene (5 bases). Trimming left V 4 bases short and J 5 bases short, with 14 bases between. The V gene's germline CDR1 is LGHNA and CDR2 YSLEER. This CDR3 contains 15 residues. Here the CDR3 DNA reads TGCGCCAGCAGCCGAGAGACAGCCAGGAATGAAAAACTGTTTTTT. Translated: CASSRETARNEKLFF.

V usage is TRBV2 and J usage is TRBJ1-5; D is possibly TRBD1 (5 bases). The CDR3 sequence is 14 residues long. CDR1 is SNHLY, CDR2 FYNNEI, per germline. Deletions cut 5 bases from V and 3 bases from J, with 11 bases between. The CDR3 reads CASSSGPFNQPQHF. The CDR3 nucleotides are TGTGCCAGCAGTTCGGGACCCTTCAATCAGCCCCAGCATTTT.

V is TRBV28 and J is TRBJ2-7; possibly TRBD1 for D (5 bases). Germline CDR1 MDHEN, CDR2 SYDVKM. Trimming took off 4 bases at V and 2 bases at J, with 12 bases between the two ends. The CDR3 covers 14 residues. Here the CDR3 reads CASSSSRQTYEQYF. CDR3 nucleotides: TGTGCCAGCAGTTCTTCTCGACAGACCTACGAGCAGTACTTC.

The rearrangement joins TRBV19 to TRBJ2-3, with TRBD1 matching over 9 bases. Trimming cost V 4 bases and J 6 bases; bases outside gene matches: 5. Germline V CDR1 and CDR2: LNHDA, SQIVND (reference sequence). CDR3 size: 14 residues. CDR3 DNA sequence: TGTGCCAGTAGTAACAGGGGGCAGACGGATACGCAGTATTTT. Translation gives CASSNRGQTDTQYF.

This clone occurred once. The V gene is TRBV6-1, the J gene TRBJ1-2, with 8 bases that match TRBD1. Germline CDR1 and CDR2: MNHNS and SASEGT. The CDR3 is 14 amino acids. The trim removed 7 bases at V and 6 bases at J, leaving 10 bases unmatched. CDR3 sequence (DNA): TGTGCCAGCAAAGACAGGGGAGGCTTGGATGGCTACACCTTC. The encoded protein is CASKDRGGLDGYTF.

The chain links TRBV20-1 to TRBJ2-1, with 8 bases lining up with TRBD2. This CDR3 is built from 11 residues. Germline CDR1 reads DFQATT; CDR2 reads SNEGSKA (reference sequence). V dropped 3 bases and J dropped 13; count of bases not matched to a gene: 5. This chain's CDR3 is CSASSAGAQFF. CDR3 DNA sequence: TGCAGTGCTAGCTCAGCGGGGGCCCAGTTCTTC.

V is TRBV10-3 and J is TRBJ2-1; TRBD2 agrees at 8 bases. This CDR3 contains 16 residues. Germline lookup yields CDR1 ENHRY and CDR2 SYGVKD. Trimming cost V 2 bases and J 6 bases; bases outside gene matches: 9. The CDR3 DNA is TGTGCCATCAGTGAGCTTCCCGGGACTAGAGCCAATGAGCAGTTCTTC. This encodes CAISELPGTRANEQFF.

The chain combines TRBV4-1 with TRBJ2-7; no clear D gene. The ends were cut back, 3 bases at V and 3 bases at J, with 9 bases in the middle. Germline V lookup: CDR1 MGHRA, CDR2 YSYEKL. The CDR3 covers 13 residues. The CDR3 sequence is CASSHSEIYEQYF. The DNA of the CDR3 is TGCGCCAGCAGCCACTCAGAGATCTACGAGCAGTACTTC.

V usage is TRBV5-6 and J usage is TRBJ2-7; TRBD2 aligns across 7 bases. The junction had 8 bases not matched to a gene; V was cut back by 4 bases and J by 1 base. The CDR3 covers 15 residues. Germline V gives CDR1 SGHDT, CDR2 YYEEEE. CDR3 DNA sequence: TGTGCCAGCAGCGGTGGACTAGTGAGGTCCTACGAGCAGTACTTC. It is translated as CASSGGLVRSYEQYF.

The V gene is TRBV29-1, the J gene TRBJ2-1, with TRBD2 matching 7 bases. Germline V CDR1 and CDR2: SQVTM, ANQGSEA. This CDR3 has 12 amino acids. This CDR3 reads CTAQRDLNEQFF. The CDR3 DNA is TGCACCGCCCAGCGGGATCTCAATGAGCAGTTCTTC.

The J gene is TRBJ2-1, the V gene TRBV6-1; D is ambiguous. CDR1 MNHNS and CDR2 SASEGT come from the germline V gene. CDR3 size: 15 residues. The germline V and J ends were trimmed by 2 bases and 6 bases, with 14 bases remaining between them. The CDR3 DNA is TGTGCCAGCAGTGAACGGTCTCTCCCCCTCAATGAGCAGTTCTTC. Protein sequence: CASSERSLPLNEQFF.

In the case of this clone: Other DNA sequences in the same sample also yield this CDR3. The chain employs TRBV5-1 and TRBJ2-5, with D unclear. V was trimmed by 0 bases and J by 2 bases, leaving 5 bases between them. The CDR3 length is 13 residues. Germline lookup yields CDR1 SGHRS and CDR2 YFSETQ. The CDR3 loop is CASSLGTQETQYF. The CDR3 nucleotides read TGCGCCAGCAGCTTGGGCACTCAAGAGACCCAGTACTTC.

The chain links TRBV29-1 to TRBJ2-7; 12 positions agree with TRBD2. Germline trimming cut 0 bases from V and 2 bases from J; bases unmatched to any gene: 8. This CDR3 is 17 amino acids long. The V gene's germline CDR1 is SQVTM and CDR2 ANQGSEA. DNA for the CDR3: TGCAGCGTTGAAGAAACAGAGGCTAGCGGGAGGGCCTACGAGCAGTACTTC. Translating it yields CSVEETEASGRAYEQYF.

The CDR3 protein is CAWSENRGLPGDGYTF. For the CDR3, the DNA is TGTGCCTGGAGTGAAAACCGGGGGCTCCCTGGGGATGGCTACACCTTC. The chain has TRBV30 and TRBJ1-2, with D tentatively TRBD1 (6 bases). The V end was cut by 1 base, the J end by 6 bases, with 21 bases between. CDR3 length: 16 residues. Germline-derived CDR1 and CDR2 are GTSNPN and SVGIG (reference sequence).

This clone was seen once. V usage is TRBV5-6 and J usage is TRBJ2-3, with TRBD2 matching 8 bases. Germline loops: CDR1 SGHDT, CDR2 YYEEEE. CDR3 length: 15 residues. V trimming: 4 bases; J trimming: 6 bases; junction bases outside the gene matches: 10. In DNA form, the CDR3 reads TGTGCCAGCAGCGGCACTAGCGGATTAACCGATACGCAGTATTTT. It translates to CASSGTSGLTDTQYF.

The chain links TRBV30 to TRBJ2-7; D is possibly TRBD2 (5 bases). The CDR3 sequence is 13 residues long. CDR1 and CDR2 (germline): GTSNPN, SVGIG (reference sequence). V was pared by 2 bases and J by 2 bases, with 10 bases between. CDR3: CAWSLGITYEQYF. In DNA form, the CDR3 reads TGTGCCTGGAGTCTCGGGATTACCTACGAGCAGTACTTC.